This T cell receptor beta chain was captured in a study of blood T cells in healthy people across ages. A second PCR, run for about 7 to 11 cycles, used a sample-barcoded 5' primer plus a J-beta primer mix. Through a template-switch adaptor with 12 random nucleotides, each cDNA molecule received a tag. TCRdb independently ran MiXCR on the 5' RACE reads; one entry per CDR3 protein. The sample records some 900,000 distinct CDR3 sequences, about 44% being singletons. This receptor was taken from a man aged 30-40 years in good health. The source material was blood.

This CDR3 is CASSPRLPNTGELFF. The CDR3 DNA follows: TGCGCCAGCAGCCCCCGACTCCCGAACACCGGGGAGCTGTTTTTT. The V gene is TRBV5-1, the J gene TRBJ2-2; D is unresolved. Germline V gene data show CDR1 as SGHRS and CDR2 as YFSETQ. V lost 4 bases and J 0 bases, leaving 10 bases between the germline ends. CDR3 length: 15 amino acids.